This T cell receptor beta chain was sequenced in a study of T cells in tuberculosis (dated by TCRdb to 2017 to 2018). With respect to the entire study: The study combined CD1B tetramers and high-throughput TCR immunosequencing to characterize T cells specific for the mycobacterial lipid antigen glucose monomycolate (GMM). A South African clinical cohort compared IGRA-negative adolescents, IGRA-positive adolescents with latent tuberculosis and adults with active tuberculosis, about ten per group.

At study entry, a tuberculin skin test and the QuantiFERON-TB GOLD In-Tube IGRA were used to screen adolescents for latent tuberculosis infection. Unsorted cryopreserved PBMC were immunosequenced, covering on average around 100,000 T cells per clinical donor. Eleven high schools in the Worcester region of the Western Cape, South Africa, served as enrollment sites for adolescents aged 12 to 18 years. About ten M. tuberculosis-infected adolescents and approximately 10 uninfected adolescents, matched for age and sex, were selected. Adolescent PBMC were isolated from freshly drawn heparinized blood by density centrifugation and cryopreserved. Taken from cysteine to phenylalanine, the CDR3 has 13 residues. Only the CDR3 region is kept as DNA, spanning 39 bases read in frame from base 1. Trimming at the junction amounts to 3 bases on V and 0 bases on J, and the germline ends lie 5 bases apart. CDR1 and CDR2 were assigned from the germline V gene as SGHRS and YFSETQ.

The research as a whole found: Smaller mean NN-distances to GMM-specific TCRs were observed in active tuberculosis TCR-alpha repertoires than in IGRA-negative controls, suggesting clonal expansion of GMM-specific TCRs. Which clinical samples got chosen depended on the availability of cryopreserved specimens, and the active tuberculosis cases were adults, whereas the controls were adolescents. With the diverse GMM-specific repertoire as input, a classifier achieved 85% to 90% accuracy (AUROC 0.75 to 0.95), whereas GEM motif frequencies as input gave around 70% accuracy. The smaller NN-distances in active tuberculosis patients were driven in part by shorter CDR3-alpha lengths, while the difference seen for TCR-beta was not statistically significant.

TCR libraries were generated with the immunoSEQ multiplex PCR assay, using TCR-beta and/or TCR-alpha/delta assays for each sample. The amplified TCR libraries were sequenced using the Illumina high-throughput platform. On the authors' methods: Clustering and dimensionality reduction were performed using pairwise TCRdist distances among GMM-specific receptors from ex vivo sorted or in vitro expanded T cells. Each clinical repertoire was assigned a mean NN-distance score, defined as the average TCRdist to the nearest 10% of tetramer-positive reference sequences. GEM TCR motif frequency was computed as the fraction of unique TCRs matching known GEM sequences by V/J usage and CDR3 length. Active tuberculosis was classified by linear discriminant analysis with leave-one-out cross-validation, implemented in scikit-learn. TCRdb re-hosts the immuneACCESS table, in-frame sequences only. Its copies lack some clones; in the studies checked, an unresolved V gene accounts for under half of them, and the cause for the rest is not known. That table gives V, J and clone size, and the DNA gave D and trimming. Present in this sample are approximately 30,000 clones, 85% to 95% of which were seen just once. About 7.4% of the sample comes from the top ten.

Regarding this clone: This receptor's antigen is unknown. Base qualities are not provided; no much larger clone lies one nucleotide away.

This TCR derives from a donor between 10 and 35 years old with latent tuberculosis or without tuberculosis infection. Some clones in this sample may be carry-over from other donors' samples. Sequenced material: PBMCs. The sequence is built from TRBV5-1 and TRBJ2-3, with the identity of the D gene unclear. CDR3 loop: CASSSSSTDTQYF. The sequence in DNA is TGCGCCAGCAGCTCCTCTAGCACAGATACGCAGTATTTT.